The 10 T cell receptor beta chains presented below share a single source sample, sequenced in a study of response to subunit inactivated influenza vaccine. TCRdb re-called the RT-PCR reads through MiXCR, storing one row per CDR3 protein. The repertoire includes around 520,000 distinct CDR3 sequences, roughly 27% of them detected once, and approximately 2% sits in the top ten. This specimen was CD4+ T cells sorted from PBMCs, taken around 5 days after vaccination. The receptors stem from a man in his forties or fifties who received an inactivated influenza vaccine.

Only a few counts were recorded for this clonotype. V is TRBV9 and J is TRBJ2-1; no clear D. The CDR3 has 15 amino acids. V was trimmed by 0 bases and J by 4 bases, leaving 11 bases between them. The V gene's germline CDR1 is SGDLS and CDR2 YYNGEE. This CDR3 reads CASSVEGWRYNEQFF. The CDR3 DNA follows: TGTGCCAGCAGCGTAGAGGGATGGCGGTACAATGAGCAGTTCTTC.

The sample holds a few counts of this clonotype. The DNA for the CDR3 is TGTGCCATCAGTGAACTGGGTGAAAAAGCCGGGGAGCTGTTTTTT. Protein sequence: CAISELGEKAGELFF. The chain carries TRBV10-3 and TRBJ2-2; D is ambiguous. This CDR3 is 15 amino acids long. Trimming shortened V by 3 bases and J by 6 bases, and 14 bases separated the two germline ends. The V gene's germline CDR1 is ENHRY and CDR2 SYGVKD.

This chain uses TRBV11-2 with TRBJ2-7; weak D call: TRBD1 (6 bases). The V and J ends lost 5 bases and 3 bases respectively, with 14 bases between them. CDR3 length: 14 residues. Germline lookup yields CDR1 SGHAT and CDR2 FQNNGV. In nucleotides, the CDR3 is TGTGCCAGCAGCGCCTTTGTGGACAGCTACGAGCAGTACTTC. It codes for CASSAFVDSYEQYF. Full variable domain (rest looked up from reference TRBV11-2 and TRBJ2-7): EAGVAQSPRYKIIEKRQSVAFWCNPISGHATLYWYQQILGQGPKLLIQFQNNGVVDDSQLPKDRFSAERLKGVDSTLKIQPAKLEDSAVYLCASSAFVDSYEQYFGPGTRLTVT.

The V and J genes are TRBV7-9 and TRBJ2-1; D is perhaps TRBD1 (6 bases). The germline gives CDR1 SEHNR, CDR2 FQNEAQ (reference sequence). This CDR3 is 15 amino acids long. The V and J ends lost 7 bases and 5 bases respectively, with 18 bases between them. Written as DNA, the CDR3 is TGTGCCAGCACGTCCCACAGGGAACGAGACAATGAGCAGTTCTTC. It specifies CASTSHRERDNEQFF.

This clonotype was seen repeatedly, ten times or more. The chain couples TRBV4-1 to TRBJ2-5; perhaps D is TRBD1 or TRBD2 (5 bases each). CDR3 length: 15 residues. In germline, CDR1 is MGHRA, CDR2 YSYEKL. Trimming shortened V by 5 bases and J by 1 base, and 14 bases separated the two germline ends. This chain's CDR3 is CASSRLSGTQETQYF. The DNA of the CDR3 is TGCGCCAGCAGCAGACTTTCGGGGACCCAAGAGACCCAGTACTTC.

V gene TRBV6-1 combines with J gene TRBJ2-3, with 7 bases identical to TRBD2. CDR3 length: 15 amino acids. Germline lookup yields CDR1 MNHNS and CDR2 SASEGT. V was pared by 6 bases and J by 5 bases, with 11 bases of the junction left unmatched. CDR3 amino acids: CASSPGAGGGDTQYF. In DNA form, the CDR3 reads TGTGCCAGCAGCCCCGGGGCAGGCGGGGGAGATACGCAGTATTTT.

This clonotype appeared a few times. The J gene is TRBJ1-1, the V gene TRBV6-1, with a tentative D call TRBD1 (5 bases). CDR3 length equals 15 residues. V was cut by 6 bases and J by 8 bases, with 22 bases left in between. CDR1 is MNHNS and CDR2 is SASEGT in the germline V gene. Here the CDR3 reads CASSLSYPSGTEAFF. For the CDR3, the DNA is TGTGCCAGCAGCCTATCTTACCCCTCCGGGACGGAAGCTTTCTTT.

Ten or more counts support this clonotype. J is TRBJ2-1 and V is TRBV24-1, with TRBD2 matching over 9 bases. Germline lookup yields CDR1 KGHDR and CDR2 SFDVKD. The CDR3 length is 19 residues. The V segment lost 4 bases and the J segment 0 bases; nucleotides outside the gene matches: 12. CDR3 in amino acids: CATSEFPGLASVSYNEQFF. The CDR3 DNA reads TGTGCCACCAGTGAATTCCCGGGACTAGCTTCCGTCTCCTACAATGAGCAGTTCTTC.

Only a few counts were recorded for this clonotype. CDR3 DNA: TGTGCCAGCAGTACAGACTCTGGGGCCAACGTCCTGACTTTC. This gives the protein CASSTDSGANVLTF. The rearrangement joins TRBV6-4 to TRBJ2-6; D remains ambiguous. This CDR3 contains 14 residues. Per the germline V gene, CDR1 is MRHNA and CDR2 is SNTAGT. With 5 bases removed from V and 0 bases from J, the gap between germline ends came to 5 bases.

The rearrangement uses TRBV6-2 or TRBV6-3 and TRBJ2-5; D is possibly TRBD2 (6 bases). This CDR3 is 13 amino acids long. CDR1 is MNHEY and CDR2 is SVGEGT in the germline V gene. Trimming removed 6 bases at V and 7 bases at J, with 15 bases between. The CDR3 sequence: CASSLSGEWTQYF. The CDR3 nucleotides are TGTGCCAGCAGCCTCTCGGGGGAGTGGACCCAGTACTTC.